The 14 T cell receptor beta chains given below trace back to one sample, sequenced in a study of beta chain features in type 1 diabetes. The study reverse transcribed the entire isolated RNA, so it sequenced expressed TCRB transcripts. This table comes from immunoSEQ multiplex PCR, and its TCRdb copy is limited to in-frame clones, with some not included. This table has 350,000 to 450,000 clones, approximately 13% appearing once. Material: naive CD4+ T cells from blood. These receptors originate from a man aged 30-40 years in good health.

The rearrangement uses TRBV7-9 and TRBJ2-1, with 8 bases that match TRBD2. Germline-derived CDR1 and CDR2 are SEHNR and FQNEAQ (reference sequence). Unmatched junction bases numbered 6, after V lost 5 bases and J lost 3 bases. The CDR3 is 15 residues long. CDR3 DNA sequence: TGTGCCAGCAGCCCCTTGAGCGGGAGCTACAATGAGCAGTTCTTC. Its protein product is CASSPLSGSYNEQFF.

DNA of the CDR3: TGTGCCAGCAGTTTTTACAGGGAGGGACCCCTCCACTTT. It specifies CASSFYREGPLHF. This sequence joins TRBV6-5 and TRBJ1-6; TRBD1 might be the D (6 bases). V lost 4 bases to trimming and J lost 12 bases, with 13 bases between them. CDR1 MNHEY and CDR2 SVGAGI come from the germline V gene. CDR3 size: 13 residues.

V and J are TRBV5-4 and TRBJ2-3, with TRBD1 as a possible D gene (5 bases). Germline CDR1 SGHNT, CDR2 YYREEE (reference sequence). The V gene lost 2 bases and the J gene lost 2 bases, with 12 bases spanning the gap. The CDR3 consists of 15 residues. The CDR3 reads CASSLPGRVTDTQYF. In nucleotides, the CDR3 is TGTGCCAGCAGCTTACCAGGGCGCGTCACAGATACGCAGTATTTT.

V gene TRBV10-3 combines with J gene TRBJ1-5; a weak D match, TRBD1 (5 bases). V shed 6 bases and J shed 5 bases, with 11 bases lying between them. The V gene's germline CDR1 is ENHRY and CDR2 SYGVKD. CDR3 length: 13 residues. The CDR3 DNA is TGTGCCATCAGCCGGGGGAACGATCAGCCCCAGCATTTT. It yields the protein CAISRGNDQPQHF.

This clone was seen many times. The chain's CDR3 is CAWQESIDYGYTF. The CDR3 region has the DNA TGTGCCTGGCAAGAATCAATCGACTATGGCTACACCTTC. The genes are TRBV30 and TRBJ1-2; D is uncertain. The ends were cut back, 5 bases at V and 3 bases at J, with 13 bases in the middle. CDR1 is GTSNPN, CDR2 SVGIG, per germline (reference sequence). This CDR3 contains 13 residues.

This clone was seen a handful of times. The chain combines TRBV27 with TRBJ2-6; D is unclear. The V end was cut by 6 bases, the J end by 0 bases, with 18 bases between. CDR1 MNHEY and CDR2 SMNVEV come from the germline V gene (reference sequence). The CDR3 is 18 amino acids. CDR3 residues: CASSVWAIPSSGANVLTF. The CDR3 region has the DNA TGTGCCAGCAGCGTCTGGGCAATCCCCAGCTCTGGGGCCAACGTCCTGACTTTC.

This chain joins TRBV13 and TRBJ2-1; tentatively, D is TRBD2 (6 bases). Germline loops: CDR1 PRHDT, CDR2 FYEKMQ (reference sequence). This CDR3 is 16 amino acids long. V lost 5 bases to trimming and J lost 7 bases, with 21 bases between them. The CDR3 sequence: CASSRPASVLGNEQFF. CDR3 in DNA: TGTGCCAGCAGCCGCCCGGCTAGCGTCCTCGGTAATGAGCAGTTCTTC.

A few counts support this clone. The chain uses TRBV5-4 and TRBJ2-2; 7 bases are shared with TRBD1. V lost 1 base and J lost 7; bases outside the gene matches: 7. Germline-derived CDR1 and CDR2 are SGHNT and YYREEE (reference sequence). The CDR3 has 15 residues. CDR3 protein: CASSLSGTVVGELFF. The CDR3 bases are TGTGCCAGCAGCTTGTCGGGGACAGTCGTCGGGGAGCTGTTTTTT.

This clone came up a few times. The chain employs TRBV5-1 and TRBJ2-3; TRBD2 aligns across 7 bases. The CDR3 has 14 amino acids. J gave up 0 bases and V 3 bases, and 1 base lay outside the gene matches. Germline loops: CDR1 SGHRS, CDR2 YFSETQ. CDR3 residues: CASSWEGSTDTQYF. The DNA of the CDR3 is TGCGCCAGCAGCTGGGAGGGAAGCACAGATACGCAGTATTTT.

This chain uses TRBV28 with TRBJ2-7; 7 bases line up with TRBD1. The junction had 9 bases not matched to a gene; V was cut back by 8 bases and J by 2 bases. CDR1 is MDHEN and CDR2 is SYDVKM in the germline V gene. The CDR3 runs 14 residues. CDR3 DNA sequence: TGTGCCAGCGGAACAGGGGCCCACCCCTACGAGCAGTACGTC. It encodes CASGTGAHPYEQYV.

The chain combines TRBV9 with TRBJ2-1; 7 positions agree with TRBD1. This CDR3 comprises 16 residues. V was clipped by 0 bases and J by 6 bases; unmatched bases: 9. Germline V CDR1 and CDR2: SGDLS, YYNGEE. The DNA for the CDR3 is TGTGCCAGCAGCGTAGGGATAGGGGGCTACCCCAATGAGCAGTTCTTC. Translated, it gives CASSVGIGGYPNEQFF.

V gene TRBV4-3 combines with J gene TRBJ2-5, with 7 bases that match TRBD1. Germline assignment: CDR1 LGHNA and CDR2 YSLEER. The V and J ends lost 4 bases and 2 bases, in that order; junction bases with no gene match: 1. The length of the CDR3 is 13 residues. The CDR3 protein is CASSRGQQETQYF. CDR3 DNA: TGCGCCAGCAGCCGGGGACAGCAAGAGACCCAGTACTTC.

The rearrangement joins TRBV5-4 to TRBJ2-7, with a weak D call TRBD1 (5 bases). CDR1 is SGHNT and CDR2 is YYREEE in the germline V gene (reference sequence). This CDR3 comprises 12 residues. V was pared by 2 bases and J by 6 bases, with 9 bases between. The CDR3 here is CASSFPGLEQYF. As DNA, the CDR3 is TGTGCCAGCAGCTTTCCAGGGCTCGAGCAGTACTTC.

This clone turned up a few times. V and J are TRBV30 and TRBJ2-5; D may be TRBD1 (5 bases). Germline V gene data show CDR1 as GTSNPN and CDR2 as SVGIG (reference sequence). The CDR3 loop spans 13 amino acids. The germline V and J ends were trimmed by 1 base and 0 bases, with 6 bases remaining between them. CDR3 amino acids: CAWSAGNQETQYF. The DNA of the CDR3 is TGTGCCTGGAGTGCAGGGAACCAAGAGACCCAGTACTTC.